This T cell receptor (beta chain) was documented in a study of cytomegalovirus exposure and HLA in healthy donors. Turning to the study itself: In an earlier analysis, 90 million to 130 million unique TCR beta sequences were found from 150 million to 200 million T cells. General study findings and limits: Cytomegalovirus association was listed for 170 or so TCR beta chains. Later analysis associated a missense DCLRE1C variant with TCR beta V- and J-gene trimming. Some V segments, including TRBV6-2 and TRBV6-3, were excluded as indistinguishable.

To note about this clone: Its antigen is not identified.

Germline-derived CDR1 and CDR2 are SEHNR and FQNEAQ (reference sequence). The CDR3 consists of 15 residues. V shed 3 bases and J 2 bases; nucleotides not matched to a gene: 5. Both 60 Vbeta primers and 13 Jbeta primers went into the PCR. Generated by immunoSEQ multiplex PCR, the TCRdb table keeps only in-frame clones and is missing some. This sample has around 75,000 clones, with around 82% found just once. J is TRBJ2-3 and V is TRBV7-9; 7 bases match TRBD1. This receptor was identified in a man in his forties in good health and CMV-seronegative. Sequenced: PBMCs. The CDR3 is CASSLTGTLTDTQYF. Here the CDR3 DNA reads TGTGCCAGCAGCTTGACAGGGACGCTCACAGATACGCAGTATTTT. Combining the CDR3 with reference TRBV7-9 and TRBJ2-3 gives the whole variable domain DTGVSQNPRHKITKRGQNVTFRCDPISEHNRLYWYRQTLGQGPEFLTYFQNEAQLEKSRLLSDRFSAERPKGSFSTLEIQRTEQGDSAMYLCASSLTGTLTDTQYFGPGTRLTVL.